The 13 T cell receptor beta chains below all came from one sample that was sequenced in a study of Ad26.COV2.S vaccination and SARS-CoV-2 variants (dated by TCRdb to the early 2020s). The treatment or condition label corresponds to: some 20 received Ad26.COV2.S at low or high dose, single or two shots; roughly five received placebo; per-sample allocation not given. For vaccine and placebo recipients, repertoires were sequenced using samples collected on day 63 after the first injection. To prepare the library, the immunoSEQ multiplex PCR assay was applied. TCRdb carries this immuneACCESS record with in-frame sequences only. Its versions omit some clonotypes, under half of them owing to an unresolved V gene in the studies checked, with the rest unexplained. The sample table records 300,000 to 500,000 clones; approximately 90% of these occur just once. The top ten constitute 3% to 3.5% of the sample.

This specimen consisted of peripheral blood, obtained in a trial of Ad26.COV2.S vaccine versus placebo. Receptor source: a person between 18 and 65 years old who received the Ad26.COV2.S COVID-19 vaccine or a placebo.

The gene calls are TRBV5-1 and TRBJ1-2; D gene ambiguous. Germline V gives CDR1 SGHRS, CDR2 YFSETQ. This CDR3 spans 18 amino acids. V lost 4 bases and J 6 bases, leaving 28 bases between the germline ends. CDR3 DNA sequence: TGCGCCAGCAGCCCTTCCTGGTCAGGAAACGTAAAACTTCATGGCTACACCTTC. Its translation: CASSPSWSGNVKLHGYTF. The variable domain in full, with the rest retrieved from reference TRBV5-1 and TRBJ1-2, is KAGVTQTPRYLIKTRGQQVTLSCSPISGHRSVSWYQQTPGQGLQFLFEYFSETQRNKGNFPGRFSGRQFSNSRSEMNVSTLELGDSALYLCASSPSWSGNVKLHGYTFGSGTRLTVV.

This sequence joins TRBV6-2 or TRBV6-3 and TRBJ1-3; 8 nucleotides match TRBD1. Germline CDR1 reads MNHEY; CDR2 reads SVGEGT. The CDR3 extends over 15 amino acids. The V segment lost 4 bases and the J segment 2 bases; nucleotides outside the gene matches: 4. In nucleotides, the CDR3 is TGTGCCAGCAGTTCGACAGGGGATCCTGGAAACACCATATATTTT. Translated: CASSSTGDPGNTIYF.

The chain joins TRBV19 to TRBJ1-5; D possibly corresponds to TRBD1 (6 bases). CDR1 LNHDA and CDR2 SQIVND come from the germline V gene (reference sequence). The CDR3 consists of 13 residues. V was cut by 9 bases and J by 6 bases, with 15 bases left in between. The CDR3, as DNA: TGTGCCAGCTCACAGGGACCCAGTCAGCCCCAGCATTTT. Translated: CASSQGPSQPQHF. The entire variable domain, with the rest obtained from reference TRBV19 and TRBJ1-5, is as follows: DGGITQSPKYLFRKEGQNVTLSCEQNLNHDAMYWYRQDPGQGLRLIYYSQIVNDFQKGDIAEGYSVSREKKESFPLTVTSAQKNPTAFYLCASSQGPSQPQHFGDGTRLSIL.

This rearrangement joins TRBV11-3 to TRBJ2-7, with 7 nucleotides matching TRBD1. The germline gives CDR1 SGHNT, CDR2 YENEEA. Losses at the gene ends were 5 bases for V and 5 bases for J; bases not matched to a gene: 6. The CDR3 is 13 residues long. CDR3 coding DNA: TGTGCCAGCAGCGTCGACAGGGACGACGAGCAGTACTTC. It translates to CASSVDRDDEQYF.

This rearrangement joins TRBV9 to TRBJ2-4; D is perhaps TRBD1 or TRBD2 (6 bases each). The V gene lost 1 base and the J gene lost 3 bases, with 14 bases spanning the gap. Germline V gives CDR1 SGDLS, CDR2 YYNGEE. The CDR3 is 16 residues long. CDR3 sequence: CASSVWDGGNKNIQYF. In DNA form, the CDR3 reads TGTGCCAGCAGCGTATGGGACGGGGGCAACAAAAACATTCAGTACTTC.

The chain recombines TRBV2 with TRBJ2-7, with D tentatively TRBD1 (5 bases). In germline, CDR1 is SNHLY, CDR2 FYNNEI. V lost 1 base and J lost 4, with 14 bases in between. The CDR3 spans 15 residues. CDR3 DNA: TGTGCCAGCAGTGAAGAGGGGCCAAACTATTACGAGCAGTACTTC. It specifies CASSEEGPNYYEQYF.

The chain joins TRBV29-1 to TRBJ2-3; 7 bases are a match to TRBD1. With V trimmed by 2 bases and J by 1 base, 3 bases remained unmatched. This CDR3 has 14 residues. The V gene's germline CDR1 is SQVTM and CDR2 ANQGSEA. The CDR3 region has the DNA TGCAGCGTTGAAAGCGGACAGGGCACAGATACGCAGTATTTT. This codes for CSVESGQGTDTQYF.

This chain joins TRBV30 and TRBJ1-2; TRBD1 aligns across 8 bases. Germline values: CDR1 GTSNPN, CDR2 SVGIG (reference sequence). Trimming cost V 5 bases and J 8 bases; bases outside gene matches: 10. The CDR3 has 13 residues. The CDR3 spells CAWDRGPSGGYTF. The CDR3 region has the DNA TGTGCCTGGGACAGGGGTCCGTCGGGAGGCTACACCTTC.

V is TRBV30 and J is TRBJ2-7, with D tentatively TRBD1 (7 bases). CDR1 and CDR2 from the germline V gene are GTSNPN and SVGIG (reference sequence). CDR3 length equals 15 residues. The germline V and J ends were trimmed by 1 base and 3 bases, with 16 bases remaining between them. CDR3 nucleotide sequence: TGTGCCTGGAGTGCCCGGCAGGGGGGCCTCTACGAGCAGTACTTC. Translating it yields CAWSARQGGLYEQYF.

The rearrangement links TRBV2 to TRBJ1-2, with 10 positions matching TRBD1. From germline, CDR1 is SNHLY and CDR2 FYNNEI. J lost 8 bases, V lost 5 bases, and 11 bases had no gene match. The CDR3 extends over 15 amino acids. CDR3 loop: CASSPGTGDWGGYTF. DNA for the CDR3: TGTGCCAGCAGTCCTGGGACAGGGGATTGGGGAGGCTACACCTTC. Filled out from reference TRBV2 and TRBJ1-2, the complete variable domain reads EPEVTQTPSHQVTQMGQEVILRCVPISNHLYFYWYRQILGQKVEFLVSFYNNEISEKSEIFDDQFSVERPDGSNFTLKIRSTKLEDSAMYFCASSPGTGDWGGYTFGSGTRLTVV.

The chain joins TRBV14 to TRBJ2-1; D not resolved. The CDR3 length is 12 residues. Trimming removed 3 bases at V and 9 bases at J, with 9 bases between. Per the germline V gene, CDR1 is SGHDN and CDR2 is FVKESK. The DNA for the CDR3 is TGTGCCAGCAGCCATGGACGGAGTGAGCAGTTCTTC. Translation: CASSHGRSEQFF. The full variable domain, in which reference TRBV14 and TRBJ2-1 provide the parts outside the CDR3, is EAGVTQFPSHSVIEKGQTVTLRCDPISGHDNLYWYRRVMGKEIKFLLHFVKESKQDESGMPNNRFLAERTGGTYSTLKVQPAELEDSGVYFCASSHGRSEQFFGPGTRLTVL.

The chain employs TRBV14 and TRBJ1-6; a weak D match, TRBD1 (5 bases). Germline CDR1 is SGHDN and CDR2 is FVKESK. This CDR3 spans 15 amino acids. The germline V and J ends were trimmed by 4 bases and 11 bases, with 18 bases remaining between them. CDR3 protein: CASSPTGLTFPPLHF. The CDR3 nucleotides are TGTGCCAGCAGCCCTACGGGACTCACCTTCCCACCCCTCCACTTT.

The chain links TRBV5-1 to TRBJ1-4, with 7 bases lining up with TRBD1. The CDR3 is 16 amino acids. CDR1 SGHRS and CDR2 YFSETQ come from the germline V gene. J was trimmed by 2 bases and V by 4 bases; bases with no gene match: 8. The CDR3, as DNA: TGCGCCAGCAGCGGTACAGGGGTACTCACTAATGAAAAACTGTTTTTT. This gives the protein CASSGTGVLTNEKLFF.